A selection of T cell receptor beta chains follows, all from one sample in a study of cytomegalovirus exposure and HLA in healthy donors. The protocol was immunoSEQ multiplex PCR, while the TCRdb copy is restricted to in-frame clones and leaves out a portion. The sample contains over 150,000 clones, about 85% of which appear only once. Sequencing input: PBMCs. Receptors originate from a boy aged 2 to 10 in good health and CMV-seronegative. The CDR3 runs from the conserved cysteine through the conserved F or W. D genes are given only for firm matches. Part of the rows lack a size; the others show once, few, many or a class for expanded clones.

abundance | j_gene | v_gene | d_gene | CDR3nt | CDR3aa
NA | TRBJ1-2 | TRBV30 | NA | TGTGCCTGGAGTGAAGCAGGGGCCCATGGCTACACCTTC | CAWSEAGAHGYTF
NA | TRBJ2-7 | TRBV29-1 | TRBD2 | TGCAGCGTTGGAACGGGAGGCCACGAGCAGTACTTC | CSVGTGGHEQYF
NA | TRBJ1-1 | TRBV6-5 | NA | TGTGCCAGCAGTTCTGACACTGAAGCTTTCTTT | CASSSDTEAFF
NA | TRBJ2-5 | TRBV28 | TRBD1 | TGTGCCAGCAGTCCCCCAGGGGGAGAGACCCAGTACTTC | CASSPPGGETQYF
NA | TRBJ2-1 | TRBV27 | TRBD2 | TGTGCCAGCAGTTGGACTAGCGGGAACAATGAGCAGTTCTTC | CASSWTSGNNEQFF
NA | TRBJ2-2 | TRBV6-1 | NA | TGTGCCAGCAGTGAACAGGGGTTCACCGGGGAGCTGTTTTTT | CASSEQGFTGELFF
NA | TRBJ2-3 | TRBV9 | TRBD2 | TGTGCCAGCAGCCAAAGACTAGCGGGAGGGGGCACAGATACGCAGTATTTT | CASSQRLAGGGTDTQYF
NA | TRBJ1-1 | TRBV18 | TRBD1 | TGTGCCAGCTCACCGGGACAGGGGAACACTGAAGCTTTCTTT | CASSPGQGNTEAFF
few | TRBJ2-7 | TRBV27 | TRBD1 | TGTGCCAGCAGTTTAGGGACAGGGTCCTACGAGCAGTACTTC | CASSLGTGSYEQYF
once | TRBJ2-3 | TRBV6-4 | TRBD2 | TGTGCCAGCAGTGCCAGCGGGGAAGGGGATACGCAGTATTTT | CASSASGEGDTQYF
NA | TRBJ1-1 | TRBV30 | NA | TGTGCCTGGGAGCAGGGGACTGAAGCTTTCTTT | CAWEQGTEAFF
NA | TRBJ1-3 | TRBV5-4 | NA | TGTGCCAGCAGCTTAACGGGGGCTGGAAACACCATATATTTT | CASSLTGAGNTIYF
once | TRBJ2-1 | TRBV18 | TRBD2 | TGTGCCAGCTCACCATCGCTAGCGGGAGTCAATGAGCAGTTCTTC | CASSPSLAGVNEQFF
few | TRBJ2-3 | TRBV7-3 | NA | TGTGCCAGCAGCTTAAGTGGAGGGACCATGCTTAGCACAGATACGCAGTATTTT | CASSLSGGTMLSTDTQYF
NA | TRBJ1-3 | TRBV18 | TRBD1 | TGTGCCAGCTCACCACAGATAACGACAGGGTCTGGAAACACCATATATTTT | CASSPQITTGSGNTIYF
once | TRBJ1-1 | TRBV28 | TRBD1 | TGTGCCAGCAGTTTAAGGGGGACAGGGGGCCGCGAAACTTTCTTT | CASSLRGTGGRETFF
NA | TRBJ2-3 | TRBV10-3 | TRBD2 | TGTGCCACGGGACTAGCGGGGGAGGATACGCAGTATTTT | CATGLAGEDTQYF
NA | TRBJ2-5 | TRBV11-3 | NA | TGTGCCAGCAGCTTAGTCTCGGGTCGGGGGATAGAGACCCAGTACTTC | CASSLVSGRGIETQYF
NA | TRBJ2-1 | TRBV5-1 | TRBD2 | TGCGCCAGCAGCCGAGTAGTAGCGGGAGGTTACAATGAGCAGTTCTTC | CASSRVVAGGYNEQFF
NA | TRBJ2-7 | TRBV6-6 | TRBD2 | TGTGCCAGCAGTCAGCGGGAGGAGGACGAGCAGTACTTC | CASSQREEDEQYF
NA | TRBJ1-2 | TRBV19 | TRBD1 | TGTGCCAGTAGTCTAGGACAGGGGGCGACCTATGGCTACACCTTC | CASSLGQGATYGYTF
NA | TRBJ2-1 | TRBV28 | NA | TGTGCCAGCAGTACCTTGGACAGCTCCTACAATGAGCAGTTCTTC | CASSTLDSSYNEQFF
few | TRBJ1-4 | TRBV2 | TRBD1 | TGTGCCAGCAGTCGGGACAGCCACTCAACTAATGAAAAACTGTTTTTT | CASSRDSHSTNEKLFF
NA | TRBJ2-7 | TRBV11-1 | TRBD1 | TGTGCCAGCAGCTTAACGGGGACAGCTCAACTCGAGCAGTACTTC | CASSLTGTAQLEQYF
NA | TRBJ2-1 | TRBV5-1 | TRBD2 | TGCGCCAGCAGACTCGAGCTTAGACTAGCGGGAGATAATGTTGGTGAGCAGTTCTTC | CASRLELRLAGDNVGEQFF
NA | TRBJ1-3 | TRBV9 | NA | TGTGCCAGCAGCGCCTCAGTGACAGTCTCTGGAAACACCATATATTTT | CASSASVTVSGNTIYF
NA | TRBJ2-7 | TRBV29-1 | NA | TGCAGCGTTGAGGCGGATTCCTACGAGCAGTACTTC | CSVEADSYEQYF
NA | TRBJ2-6 | TRBV5-6 | NA | TGTGCCAGCAGCTTGGTGTCGTTCCCCCTCTCTGGGGCCAACGTCCTGACTTTC | CASSLVSFPLSGANVLTF
NA | TRBJ1-3 | TRBV18 | TRBD1 | TGTGCCAGCTCACCACTCCGACAGGGGGCTGGAAACACCATATATTTT | CASSPLRQGAGNTIYF
NA | TRBJ1-1 | TRBV27 | NA | TGTGCCAGCAGTTTATCGCGGAGAACTGAAGCTTTCTTT | CASSLSRRTEAFF
NA | TRBJ1-2 | TRBV5-1 | TRBD1 | TGCGCCAGCAGCAATCCCCTGGGACAGGGGCCTAGGGGCTACACCTTC | CASSNPLGQGPRGYTF
NA | TRBJ1-6 | TRBV5-1 | NA | TGCGCCAGCAGCTTGTTGGGAGGGGGAGGTTCACCCCTCCACTTT | CASSLLGGGGSPLHF
NA | TRBJ2-5 | TRBV14 | NA | TGTGCCAGCAGCCAAGGGGGAGGAGAGACCCAGTACTTC | CASSQGGGETQYF
NA | TRBJ2-1 | TRBV4-1 | TRBD2 | TGCGCCAGCAGCCGGGAGGGTTCTACCTACAATGAGCAGTTCTTC | CASSREGSTYNEQFF
few | TRBJ1-4 | TRBV9 | NA | TGTGCCAGCAGCGTAGGGGGGGCAACTAATGAAAAACTGTTTTTT | CASSVGGATNEKLFF
NA | TRBJ2-7 | TRBV5-1 | NA | TGCGCCAGCAGCCAGGTCGGTAGCGGACTCCCACCTTACGAGCAGTACTTC | CASSQVGSGLPPYEQYF
NA | TRBJ1-1 | TRBV4-2 | TRBD1 | TGTGCCAGCAGCCAATGGGACAGGGCAAGAGAAGCTTTCTTT | CASSQWDRAREAFF
NA | TRBJ1-6 | TRBV30 | TRBD1 | TGTGCCTGGAGCCTCGGACAGGCGAATTCACCCCTCCACTTT | CAWSLGQANSPLHF
once | TRBJ2-5 | TRBV30 | TRBD2 | TGTGCCTGGAGTTCTGGACTAGCGGGCAGCTGGCAGTACTTC | CAWSSGLAGSWQYF
NA | TRBJ1-1 | TRBV2 | TRBD1 | TGTGCCAGCAGTGAAGCGCTTCTGACAGGGATGAACACTGAAGCTTTCTTT | CASSEALLTGMNTEAFF
NA | TRBJ2-4 | TRBV6-5 | TRBD2 | TGTGCCAGCAGCCTCTCCGGCGGGGCGGGGGACATTCAGTACTTC | CASSLSGGAGDIQYF
NA | TRBJ2-3 | TRBV28 | TRBD1 | TGTGCCAGCAGCCTGGACAGGTTCACAGATACGCAGTATTTT | CASSLDRFTDTQYF
NA | TRBJ2-7 | TRBV6-5 | TRBD2 | TGTGCCAGCAGCCCCGCCGGGGAGGGTTACGAGCAGTACTTC | CASSPAGEGYEQYF
NA | TRBJ1-2 | TRBV29-1 | NA | TGCAGCGTTGAAGATCGCTATGGCTACACCTTC | CSVEDRYGYTF
few | TRBJ2-1 | TRBV30 | TRBD2 | TGTGCCTGGAGTCGACTAGCGGGAGGGGGTAATGAGCAGTTCTTC | CAWSRLAGGGNEQFF
NA | TRBJ1-6 | TRBV7-2 | TRBD1 | TGTGCCAGCAGTTCTCCAGGGGGCAAGTCCTATAATTCACCCCTCCACTTT | CASSSPGGKSYNSPLHF
NA | TRBJ2-2 | TRBV4-2 | TRBD2 | TGTGCCAGCAGCCCGAGACCGGGACTAGCGGGGACGAACACCGGGGAGCTGTTTTTT | CASSPRPGLAGTNTGELFF
NA | TRBJ1-1 | TRBV6-1 | NA | TGTGCCAGCAGTGGTGGAGGGAAAGCTTTCTTT | CASSGGGKAFF
NA | TRBJ2-2 | TRBV6-6 | NA | TGTGCCAGCAGTCCCGAACAGGGATCGAACACCGGGGAGCTGTTTTTT | CASSPEQGSNTGELFF
NA | TRBJ2-1 | TRBV5-4 | NA | TGTGCCAGCAGCTTAGGGGGCTCCTACAATGAGCAGTTCTTC | CASSLGGSYNEQFF
NA | TRBJ1-1 | TRBV4-2 | TRBD1 | TGTGCCAGCAGCCAAGGACAGGGATTCGTCACTGAAGCTTTCTTT | CASSQGQGFVTEAFF